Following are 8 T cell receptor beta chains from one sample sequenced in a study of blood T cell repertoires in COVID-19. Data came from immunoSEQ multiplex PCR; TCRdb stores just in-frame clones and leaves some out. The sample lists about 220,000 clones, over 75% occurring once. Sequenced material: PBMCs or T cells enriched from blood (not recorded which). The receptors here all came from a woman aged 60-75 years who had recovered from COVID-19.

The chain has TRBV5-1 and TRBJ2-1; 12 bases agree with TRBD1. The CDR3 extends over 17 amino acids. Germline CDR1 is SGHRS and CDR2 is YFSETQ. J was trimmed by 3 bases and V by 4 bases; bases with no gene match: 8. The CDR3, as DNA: TGCGCCAGCAGCGGGACAGGGGGCTATCCCTTCTACAATGAGCAGTTCTTC. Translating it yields CASSGTGGYPFYNEQFF.

The CDR3 DNA reads as TGTGCTAGTGGGGAAGCTTGGACAGGGGGCATCACCGGGGAGCTGTTTTTT. It translates to CASGEAWTGGITGELFF. This chain joins TRBV12-5 and TRBJ2-2; TRBD1 matches 11 bases. Germline CDR1 is LGHNT and CDR2 is FRNRAP. There are 17 residues in the CDR3. V was pared by 6 bases and J by 4 bases, with 10 bases of the junction left unmatched.

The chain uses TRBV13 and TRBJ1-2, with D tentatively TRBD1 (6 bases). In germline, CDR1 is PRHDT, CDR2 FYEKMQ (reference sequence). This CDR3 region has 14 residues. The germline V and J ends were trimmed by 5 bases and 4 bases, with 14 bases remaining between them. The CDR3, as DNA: TGTGCCAGCAGCGCTCACAGGGAAGGCTATGGCTACACCTTC. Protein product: CASSAHREGYGYTF. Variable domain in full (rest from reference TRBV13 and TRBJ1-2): AAGVIQSPRHLIKEKRETATLKCYPIPRHDTVYWYQQGPGQDPQFLISFYEKMQSDKGSIPDRFSAQQFSDYHSELNMSSLELGDSALYFCASSAHREGYGYTFGSGTRLTVV.

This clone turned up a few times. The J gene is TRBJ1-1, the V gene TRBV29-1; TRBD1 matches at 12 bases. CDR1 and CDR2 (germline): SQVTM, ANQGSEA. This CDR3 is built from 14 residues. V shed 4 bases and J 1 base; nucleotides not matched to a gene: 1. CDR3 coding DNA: TGCAGCGTTGGGGACAGGGGGCGGAACACTGAAGCTTTCTTT. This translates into CSVGDRGRNTEAFF.

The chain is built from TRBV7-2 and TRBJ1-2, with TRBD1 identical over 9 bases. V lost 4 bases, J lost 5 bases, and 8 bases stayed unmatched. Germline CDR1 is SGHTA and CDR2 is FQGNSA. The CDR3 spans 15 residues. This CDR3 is CASSSGTGTEYGYTF. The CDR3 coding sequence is TGTGCCAGCAGCTCTGGGACAGGGACTGAGTATGGCTACACCTTC.

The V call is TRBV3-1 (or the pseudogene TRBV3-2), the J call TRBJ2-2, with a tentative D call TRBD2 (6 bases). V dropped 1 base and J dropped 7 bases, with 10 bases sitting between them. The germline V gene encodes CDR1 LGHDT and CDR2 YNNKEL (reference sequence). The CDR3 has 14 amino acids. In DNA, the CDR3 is TGTGCCAGCAGCCAAGGGACTACCGTCGGGGAGCTGTTTTTT. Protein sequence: CASSQGTTVGELFF.

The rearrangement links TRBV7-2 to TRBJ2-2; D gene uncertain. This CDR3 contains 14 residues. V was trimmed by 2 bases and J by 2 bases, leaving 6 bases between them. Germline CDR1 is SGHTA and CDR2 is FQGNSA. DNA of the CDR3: TGTGCCAGCAGCTTAAACAGTAACACCGGGGAGCTGTTTTTT. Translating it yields CASSLNSNTGELFF.

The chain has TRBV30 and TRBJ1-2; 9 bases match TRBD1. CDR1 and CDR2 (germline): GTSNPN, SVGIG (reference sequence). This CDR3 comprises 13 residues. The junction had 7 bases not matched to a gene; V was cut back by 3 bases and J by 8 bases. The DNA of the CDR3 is TGTGCCTGGAGCGATGACAGGGGGGACGGCTACACCTTC. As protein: CAWSDDRGDGYTF.